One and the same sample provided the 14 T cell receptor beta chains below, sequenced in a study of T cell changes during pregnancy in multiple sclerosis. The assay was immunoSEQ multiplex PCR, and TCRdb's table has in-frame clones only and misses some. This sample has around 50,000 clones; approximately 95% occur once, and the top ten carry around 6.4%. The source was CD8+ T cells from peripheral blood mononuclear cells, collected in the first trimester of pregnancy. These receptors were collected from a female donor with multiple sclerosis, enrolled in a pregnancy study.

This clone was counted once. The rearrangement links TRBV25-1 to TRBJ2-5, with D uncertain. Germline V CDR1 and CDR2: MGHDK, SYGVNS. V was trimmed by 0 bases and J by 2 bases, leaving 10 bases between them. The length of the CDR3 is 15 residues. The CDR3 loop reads CASSEYIQEQETQYF. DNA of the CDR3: TGTGCCAGCAGTGAATATATCCAGGAACAAGAGACCCAGTACTTC.

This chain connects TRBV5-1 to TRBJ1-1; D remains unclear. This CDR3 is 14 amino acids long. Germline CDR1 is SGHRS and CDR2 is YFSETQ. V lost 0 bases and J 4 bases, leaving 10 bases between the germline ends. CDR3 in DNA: TGCGCCAGCAGCTTGGACAGTTCTTTCACTGAAGCTTTCTTT. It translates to CASSLDSSFTEAFF.

CDR3 loop: CASSQVTQDYGYTF. CDR3 DNA: TGCGCCAGCAGCCAAGTAACACAGGACTATGGCTACACCTTC. The chain employs TRBV4-3 and TRBJ1-2; D might be TRBD1 (5 bases). The V end was cut by 1 base, the J end by 3 bases, with 9 bases between. The germline CDR1 and CDR2 sequences are LGHNA and YSLEER. The CDR3 sequence is 14 residues long.

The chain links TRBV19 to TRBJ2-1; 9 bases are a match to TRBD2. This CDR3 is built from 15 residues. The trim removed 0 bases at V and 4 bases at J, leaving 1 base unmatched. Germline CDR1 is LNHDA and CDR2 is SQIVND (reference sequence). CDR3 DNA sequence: TGTGCCAGTAGTATAGAGACTAGCGGATACAATGAGCAGTTCTTC. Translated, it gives CASSIETSGYNEQFF. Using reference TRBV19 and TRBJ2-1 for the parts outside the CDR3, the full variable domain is DGGITQSPKYLFRKEGQNVTLSCEQNLNHDAMYWYRQDPGQGLRLIYYSQIVNDFQKGDIAEGYSVSREKKESFPLTVTSAQKNPTAFYLCASSIETSGYNEQFFGPGTRLTVL.

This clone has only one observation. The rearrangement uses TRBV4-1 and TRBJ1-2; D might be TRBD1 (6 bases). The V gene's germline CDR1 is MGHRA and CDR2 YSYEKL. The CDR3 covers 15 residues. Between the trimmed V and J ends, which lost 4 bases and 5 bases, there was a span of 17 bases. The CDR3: CASSLTVDRPYGYTF. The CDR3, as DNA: TGCGCCAGCAGCCTCACTGTGGACAGACCTTATGGCTACACCTTC.

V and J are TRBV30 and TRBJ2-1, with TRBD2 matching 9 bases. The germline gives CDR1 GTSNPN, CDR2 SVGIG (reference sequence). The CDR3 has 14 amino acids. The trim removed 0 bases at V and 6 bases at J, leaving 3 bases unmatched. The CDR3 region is CAWSVLAGVNEQFF. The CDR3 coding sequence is TGTGCCTGGAGTGTACTAGCGGGTGTCAATGAGCAGTTCTTC.

CDR3 region: CTASPGQIYEQYF. CDR3 bases: TGTACCGCCTCCCCGGGACAGATTTACGAGCAGTACTTC. The V and J genes are TRBV28 and TRBJ2-7; 7 nucleotides agree with TRBD1. The CDR3 loop spans 13 amino acids. The V gene's germline CDR1 is MDHEN and CDR2 SYDVKM.

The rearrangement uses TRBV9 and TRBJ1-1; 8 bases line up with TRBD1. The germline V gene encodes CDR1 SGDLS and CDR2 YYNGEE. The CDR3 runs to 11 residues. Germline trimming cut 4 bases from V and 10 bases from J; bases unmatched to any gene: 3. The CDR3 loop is CASSPGQGAFF. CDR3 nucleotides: TGTGCCAGCAGCCCAGGACAGGGAGCTTTCTTT.

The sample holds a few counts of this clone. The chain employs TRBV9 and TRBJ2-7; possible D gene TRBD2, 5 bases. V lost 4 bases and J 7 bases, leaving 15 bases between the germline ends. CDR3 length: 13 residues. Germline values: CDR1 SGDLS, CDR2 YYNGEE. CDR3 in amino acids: CASSPSSSGEQYF. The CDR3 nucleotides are TGTGCCAGCAGCCCGTCAAGTTCGGGGGAGCAGTACTTC.

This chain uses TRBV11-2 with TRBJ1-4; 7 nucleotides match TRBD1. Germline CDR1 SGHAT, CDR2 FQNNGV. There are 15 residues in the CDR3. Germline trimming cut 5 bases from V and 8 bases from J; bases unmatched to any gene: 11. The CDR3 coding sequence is TGTGCCAGCAGCCTCAACCCGACAGGGAACGAAAAACTGTTTTTT. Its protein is CASSLNPTGNEKLFF.

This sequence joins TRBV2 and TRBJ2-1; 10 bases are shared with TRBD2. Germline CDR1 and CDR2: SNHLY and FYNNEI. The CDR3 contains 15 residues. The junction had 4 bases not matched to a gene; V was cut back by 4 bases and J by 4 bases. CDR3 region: CASSVGAGGYNEQFF. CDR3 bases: TGTGCCAGCAGTGTTGGAGCGGGAGGGTACAATGAGCAGTTCTTC.

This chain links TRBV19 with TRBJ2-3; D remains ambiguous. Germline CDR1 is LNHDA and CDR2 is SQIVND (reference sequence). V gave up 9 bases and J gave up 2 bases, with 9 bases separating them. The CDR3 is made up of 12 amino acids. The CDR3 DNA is TGTGCCAGCTCCGACTTCACAGATACGCAGTATTTT. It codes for CASSDFTDTQYF.

CDR3 nucleotide sequence: TGCAGCTCAGTCGTTGGAGGGACGAACACTGAAGCTTTCTTT. Protein sequence: CSSVVGGTNTEAFF. The J gene is TRBJ1-1, the V gene TRBV29-1, with a possible D match to TRBD1 (5 bases). V lost 8 bases to trimming and J lost 1 base, with 17 bases between them. The CDR3 runs to 14 residues. CDR1 SQVTM and CDR2 ANQGSEA come from the germline V gene. Full variable domain (rest looked up from reference TRBV29-1 and TRBJ1-1): SAVISQKPSRDICQRGTSLTIQCQVDSQVTMMFWYRQQPGQSLTLIATANQGSEATYESGFVIDKFPISRPNLTFSTLTVSNMSPEDSSIYLCSSVVGGTNTEAFFGQGTRLTVV.

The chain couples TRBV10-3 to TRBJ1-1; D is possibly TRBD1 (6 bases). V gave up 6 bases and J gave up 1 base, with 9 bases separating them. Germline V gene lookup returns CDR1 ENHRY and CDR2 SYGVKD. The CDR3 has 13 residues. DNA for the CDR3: TGTGCCATCAGCCCGACAGGGAACACTGAAGCTTTCTTT. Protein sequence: CAISPTGNTEAFF.